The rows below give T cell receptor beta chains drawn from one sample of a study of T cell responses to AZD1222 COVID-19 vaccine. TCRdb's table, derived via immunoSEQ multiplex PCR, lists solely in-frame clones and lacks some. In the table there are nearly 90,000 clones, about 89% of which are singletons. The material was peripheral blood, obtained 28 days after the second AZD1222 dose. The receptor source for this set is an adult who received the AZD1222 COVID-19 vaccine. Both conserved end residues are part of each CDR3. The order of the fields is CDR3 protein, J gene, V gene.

CASKQGLGTEAFF,TRBJ1-1,TRBV7-3
CASSLLRTQYF,TRBJ2-5,TRBV14
CASSRAAGGGAFPPYNEQFF,TRBJ2-1,TRBV4-1
CASSDSGGADTQYF,TRBJ2-3,TRBV6-4
CASSRGMYEQYF,TRBJ2-7,TRBV18
CASSLGGARSNQPQHF,TRBJ1-5,TRBV7-2
CASRYRGTNYGYTF,TRBJ1-2,TRBV5-6
CASSPEGDYGYTF,TRBJ1-2,TRBV6-4
CASSPADGQKAFF,TRBJ1-1,TRBV18
CASSLVLGLTEAFF,TRBJ1-1,TRBV7-9
CASSYSSGPGNTIYF,TRBJ1-3,TRBV6-5
CASSYTAPGINTEAFF,TRBJ1-1,TRBV6-2/TRBV6-3
CASSLRGNNEQFF,TRBJ2-1,TRBV7-2
CASSLYGGDRVSNQPQHF,TRBJ1-5,TRBV27
CASSRQGVLSQHF,TRBJ1-5,TRBV5-6
CASSYSSSGITSTDTQYF,TRBJ2-3,TRBV6-2/TRBV6-3
CASTEGSMNTEAFF,TRBJ1-1,TRBV6-5
CASSYGRGGNYGYTF,TRBJ1-2,TRBV6-5
CASSPGLAGDEQYF,TRBJ2-7,TRBV6-4
CASSSNTEAFF,TRBJ1-1,TRBV11-2
CASANAAGAGEKLFF,TRBJ1-4,TRBV6-5
CASSAHRVEYNEQFF,TRBJ2-1,TRBV9
CASGQYEPLHF,TRBJ1-6,TRBV19
CASSPRGYNEQFF,TRBJ2-1,TRBV2
CAWSAQNRGWGNQPQHF,TRBJ1-5,TRBV30
CASSQEGWGTHYGYTF,TRBJ1-2,TRBV3-1/TRBV3-2
CASSPRAKDRGSGNTIYF,TRBJ1-3,TRBV11-2
CASSEYWASNQPQHF,TRBJ1-5,TRBV2
CASSQDLAGGLYNEQFF,TRBJ2-1,TRBV4-3
CASSYSNKGDTEAFF,TRBJ1-1,TRBV6-5
CASSSGQYEAFF,TRBJ1-1,TRBV12-3/TRBV12-4
CATSDRGGTETQYF,TRBJ2-5,TRBV24-1
CASSRAAVNQPQHF,TRBJ1-5,TRBV7-8
CASDGDKHSYEQYF,TRBJ2-7,TRBV2
CASSPTGGGRTDTQYF,TRBJ2-3,TRBV5-4
CASSPGTGVETQYF,TRBJ2-5,TRBV6-5
CAISDGEQYF,TRBJ2-7,TRBV10-3
CASSFAVGYEQYF,TRBJ2-7,TRBV7-2
CATGHLNTGELFF,TRBJ2-2,TRBV11-2
CASGQSYEQYF,TRBJ2-7,TRBV6-5
CASSVAGREETQYF,TRBJ2-5,TRBV9
CASSYSNSGGGETQYF,TRBJ2-5,TRBV6-5
CASSLGGGTDTQYF,TRBJ2-3,TRBV4-1
CASSLPGSNTIYF,TRBJ1-3,TRBV7-9
CVAAAGGEQYF,TRBJ2-7,TRBV25-1
CASSLVRGEQFF,TRBJ2-1,TRBV11-3
CATSDPGRGHTGELFF,TRBJ2-2,TRBV24-1
CASSLSGGPDTQYF,TRBJ2-3,TRBV3-1/TRBV3-2
CASSFGDRDNQPQHF,TRBJ1-5,TRBV5-1
CASMGGVGSSPLHF,TRBJ1-6,TRBV19
CASSYPLTLGTEAFF,TRBJ1-1,TRBV6-5
CASSFMARGALHF,TRBJ1-6,TRBV5-6
CASSGRQGGYNEQFF,TRBJ2-1,TRBV9
CASSDRGPTSSFGYTF,TRBJ1-2,TRBV9
CASSPGSYGYTF,TRBJ1-2,TRBV6-2/TRBV6-3
CASSQTPRAGGSYEQYF,TRBJ2-7,TRBV4-1
CASAFPATNEKLFF,TRBJ1-4,TRBV28
CASSLYINSGNTIYF,TRBJ1-3,TRBV28
CASSEWETGSSYEQYF,TRBJ2-7,TRBV6-1
CASMTEPYTGELFF,TRBJ2-2,TRBV10-2